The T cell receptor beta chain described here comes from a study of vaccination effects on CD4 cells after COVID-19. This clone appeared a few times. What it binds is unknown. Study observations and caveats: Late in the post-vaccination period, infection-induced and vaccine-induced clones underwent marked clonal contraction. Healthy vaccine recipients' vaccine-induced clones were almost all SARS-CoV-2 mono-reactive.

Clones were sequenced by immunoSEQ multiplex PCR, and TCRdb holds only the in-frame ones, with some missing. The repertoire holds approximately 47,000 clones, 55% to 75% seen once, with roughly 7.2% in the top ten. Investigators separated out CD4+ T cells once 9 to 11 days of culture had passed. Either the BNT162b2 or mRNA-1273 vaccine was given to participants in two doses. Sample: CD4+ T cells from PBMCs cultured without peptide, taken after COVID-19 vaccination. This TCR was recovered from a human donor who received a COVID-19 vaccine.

The CDR3 DNA sequence: TGTGCCAGCTCACCTGGGTCGAGGCAGGTGCGTGGCGAGCAGTACTTC. This sequence encodes CASSPGSRQVRGEQYF. The chain recombines TRBV18 with TRBJ2-7; D gene uncertain. Germline V gives CDR1 KGHSH, CDR2 LQKENI. The CDR3 loop spans 16 amino acids. Trimming shortened V by 3 bases and J by 6 bases, and 21 bases separated the two germline ends.